This TCR beta chain was observed in a study of blood T cells in healthy people across ages. PCR was performed a second time for about 7 to 12 cycles using a sample-barcoded 5' primer and a J-beta primer mix. TCRdb reprocessed the 5' RACE reads via MiXCR and lists one record per CDR3 protein. The sample includes approximately 760,000 distinct CDR3 sequences, 25% of them seen just once. CDR1 and CDR2 from the germline V gene are DFQATT and SNEGSKA (reference sequence). The CDR3 is 15 residues long. The trim removed 1 base at V and 5 bases at J, leaving 6 bases unmatched. Overall study results and limits: Roughly linearly, TCR beta diversity per million T cells fell as age increased.

A note on this clonotype: Its antigen is as yet unknown.

The same sample was also studied in work on T cells of mothers and their children. That publication notes: Three healthy Caucasian mothers and their six children were the donors. Over 9.5 million TCR beta CDR3 reads were obtained from each mother, and some 3.1 million from each child. Related mother and child pairs showed slightly greater overlap (not significant) than unrelated pairs did.

The rearrangement joins TRBV20-1 to TRBJ2-3; TRBD1 agrees at 10 bases. This receptor was identified in a boy between 10 and 17 years old in good health. The sample comprised blood. The CDR3 protein is CSARVVTGGLDTQYF. CDR3 nucleotide sequence: TGCAGTGCTAGAGTTGTGACAGGGGGCCTAGATACGCAGTATTTT.